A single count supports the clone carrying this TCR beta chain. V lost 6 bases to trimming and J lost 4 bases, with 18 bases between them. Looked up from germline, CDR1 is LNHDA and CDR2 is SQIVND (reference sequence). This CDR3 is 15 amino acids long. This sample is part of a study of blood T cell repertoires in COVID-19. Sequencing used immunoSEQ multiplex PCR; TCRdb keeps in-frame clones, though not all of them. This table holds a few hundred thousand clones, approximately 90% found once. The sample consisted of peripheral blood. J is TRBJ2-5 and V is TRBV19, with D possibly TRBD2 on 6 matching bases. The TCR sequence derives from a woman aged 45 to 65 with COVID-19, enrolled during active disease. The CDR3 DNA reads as TGTGCCAGTAGGAACCGACTAGATGGGTCAGAGACCCAGTACTTC. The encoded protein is CASRNRLDGSETQYF.